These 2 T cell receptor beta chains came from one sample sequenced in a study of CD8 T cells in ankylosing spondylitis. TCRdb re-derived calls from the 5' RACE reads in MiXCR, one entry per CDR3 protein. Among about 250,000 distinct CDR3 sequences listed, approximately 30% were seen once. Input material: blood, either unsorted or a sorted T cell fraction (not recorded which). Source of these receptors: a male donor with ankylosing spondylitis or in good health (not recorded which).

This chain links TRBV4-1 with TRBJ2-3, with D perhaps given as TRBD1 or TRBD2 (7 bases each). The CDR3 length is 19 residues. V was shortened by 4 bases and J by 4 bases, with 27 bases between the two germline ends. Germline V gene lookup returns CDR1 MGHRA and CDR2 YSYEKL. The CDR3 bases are TGCGCCAGCAGCCGCATTATCACCCTGACAGGGAGGGAGTCAGATACGCAGTATTTT. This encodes CASSRIITLTGRESDTQYF.

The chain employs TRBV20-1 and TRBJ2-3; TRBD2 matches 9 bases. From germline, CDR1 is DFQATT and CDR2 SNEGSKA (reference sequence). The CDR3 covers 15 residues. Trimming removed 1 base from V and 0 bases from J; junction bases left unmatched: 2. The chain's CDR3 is CSARGLADSTDTQYF. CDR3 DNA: TGCAGTGCTAGAGGACTAGCGGACAGCACAGATACGCAGTATTTT.